These 27 T cell receptor beta chains were sequenced from one sample in a study of regulatory T cells. General study findings and limits: In CD3G-deficient patients, conventional CD4+ T cells were enriched for hydrophobic CDR3 residues at positions 6 and 7.

Their antigen targets remain unknown. The primer mix had 52 TRBV and 13 TRBJ primers. The repertoire was sequenced with immunoSEQ multiplex PCR; TCRdb's copy has only in-frame clones and lacks some. The table records over 35,000 clones, 89% of them present only once. Sequenced material: conventional CD4+ T cells sorted from blood. These TCRs come from a person aged 18-29 years with CD3G deficiency.

In its sample, this clone was seen a few times. The CDR3 DNA reads TGTGCCAGCAGCACCCGACTGGGGGCCCCCTCCGATACGCAGTATTTT. It yields the protein CASSTRLGAPSDTQYF. This chain connects TRBV5-6 to TRBJ2-3; possibly TRBD1 for D (6 bases). CDR1 is SGHDT and CDR2 is YYEEEE in the germline V gene. The CDR3 spans 16 residues. Trimming stripped 4 bases from V and 6 bases from J, with 21 bases between. Looking up the rest from reference TRBV5-6 and TRBJ2-3 gives the full variable domain: DAGVTQSPTHLIKTRGQQVTLRCSPKSGHDTVSWYQQALGQGPQFIFQYYEEEERQRGNFPDRFSGHQFPNYSSELNVNALLLGDSALYLCASSTRLGAPSDTQYFGPGTRLTVL.

This chain uses TRBV18 with TRBJ2-1; D might be TRBD1 (6 bases). CDR3 size: 13 residues. V lost 3 bases and J 9 bases, leaving 12 bases between the germline ends. Looked up from germline, CDR1 is KGHSH and CDR2 is LQKENI. The CDR3 here is CASSPNRVGEQFF. CDR3 DNA sequence: TGTGCCAGCTCACCTAACAGGGTGGGTGAGCAGTTCTTC.

This clone was seen a few times. The rearrangement uses TRBV28 and TRBJ2-7; 7 bases align to TRBD1. The germline V gene encodes CDR1 MDHEN and CDR2 SYDVKM. V lost 5 bases and J lost 7; bases outside the gene matches: 11. This CDR3 region has 14 residues. The CDR3 DNA reads as TGTGCCAGCAGTCCCTCGACAGGGCCGGGAGAGCAGTACTTC. Translation: CASSPSTGPGEQYF.

V is TRBV7-2 and J is TRBJ2-4, with 7 bases that match TRBD1. There are 15 residues in the CDR3. The V gene end was trimmed by 1 base and the J gene end by 7 bases; junction bases not matched to a gene: 7. Germline V gene sequence: CDR1 SGHTA, CDR2 FQGNSA. In DNA, the CDR3 is TGTGCCAGCAGCTTAGAAGGACAGGTGGGGAACATTCAGTACTTC. It codes for CASSLEGQVGNIQYF.

This clone was recorded a few times. The genes are TRBV6-6 and TRBJ1-2; 9 bases match TRBD1. Germline CDR1 MNHNY, CDR2 SVGAGI (reference sequence). The CDR3 totals 13 residues. The ends lost 5 bases at V and 8 bases at J; junction bases unmatched: 6. The CDR3 here is CASSQQGAQGYTF. The DNA for the CDR3 is TGTGCCAGCAGTCAACAGGGGGCGCAAGGCTACACCTTC.

The gene calls are TRBV19 and TRBJ2-2; tentatively, D is TRBD1 or TRBD2 (5 bases each). The CDR3 consists of 15 residues. Germline-derived CDR1 and CDR2 are LNHDA and SQIVND (reference sequence). Trimming removed 6 bases at V and 6 bases at J, with 17 bases between. The CDR3 protein is CASRTGTQRAGELFF. The CDR3 DNA reads as TGTGCCAGTAGAACCGGGACCCAGAGGGCCGGGGAGCTGTTTTTT. Variable domain in full (rest from reference TRBV19 and TRBJ2-2): DGGITQSPKYLFRKEGQNVTLSCEQNLNHDAMYWYRQDPGQGLRLIYYSQIVNDFQKGDIAEGYSVSREKKESFPLTVTSAQKNPTAFYLCASRTGTQRAGELFFGEGSRLTVL.

The rearrangement links TRBV5-1 to TRBJ2-3; D is uncertain. Trimming pared 0 bases from V and 4 bases from J, leaving 9 bases between. Germline assignment: CDR1 SGHRS and CDR2 YFSETQ. CDR3 size: 14 residues. The chain's CDR3 is CASSLGAVADTQYF. CDR3 bases: TGCGCCAGCAGCTTGGGGGCGGTAGCAGATACGCAGTATTTT.

Of note for this clone: The sample carries other DNA sequences with the same CDR3. The J gene is TRBJ2-7, the V gene TRBV10-3; D is undetermined. Per germline, CDR1 ENHRY and CDR2 SYGVKD. The CDR3 runs 12 residues. V was cut by 0 bases and J by 3 bases, with 3 bases left in between. The DNA of the CDR3 is TGTGCCATCAGTGAGTCGGGCTACGAGCAGTACTTC. The encoded protein is CAISESGYEQYF.

The chain joins TRBV10-3 to TRBJ1-1; D unresolved. CDR3 length equals 13 residues. Germline V gene data show CDR1 as ENHRY and CDR2 as SYGVKD. Trimming removed 2 bases at V and 1 base at J, with 5 bases between. The chain's CDR3 is CAISEAGNTEAFF. In DNA, the CDR3 is TGTGCCATCAGTGAGGCGGGGAACACTGAAGCTTTCTTT.

This rearrangement joins TRBV5-1 to TRBJ2-3; a weak D match, TRBD2 (7 bases). Germline V gene data show CDR1 as SGHRS and CDR2 as YFSETQ. This CDR3 comprises 15 residues. V was cut by 7 bases and J by 3 bases, with 18 bases left in between. The CDR3: CASGEVGGPTDTQYF. The CDR3 coding sequence is TGCGCCAGCGGCGAGGTGGGGGGGCCGACAGATACGCAGTATTTT.

The chain carries TRBV28 and TRBJ2-2, with D possibly being TRBD2 (5 bases). There are 13 residues in the CDR3. CDR1 MDHEN and CDR2 SYDVKM come from the germline V gene. Between the trimmed V and J ends, which lost 6 bases and 5 bases, there was a span of 10 bases. As DNA, the CDR3 is TGTGCCAGCAGCAACCGGGGAACCGGGGAGCTGTTTTTT. It specifies CASSNRGTGELFF.

The gene calls are TRBV28 and TRBJ1-2; D is undetermined. Germline V CDR1 and CDR2: MDHEN, SYDVKM. The CDR3 has 13 amino acids. V gave up 6 bases and J gave up 6 bases, with 14 bases separating them. CDR3 nucleotides: TGTGCCAGCAGCCCCAACTTGGTAGATGGCTACACCTTC. Residues: CASSPNLVDGYTF.

The chain has TRBV11-2 and TRBJ2-2, with D maybe TRBD2 (6 bases). Deletions cut 6 bases from V and 5 bases from J, with 13 bases between. Germline assignment: CDR1 SGHAT and CDR2 FQNNGV. The CDR3 covers 14 residues. The CDR3, as DNA: TGTGCCAGCAGTCCCCTCCGGGGGACCGGGGAGCTGTTTTTT. Its protein is CASSPLRGTGELFF.

This chain links TRBV28 with TRBJ2-2, with D perhaps matching TRBD1 (6 bases). V lost 6 bases to trimming and J lost 1 base, with 9 bases between them. Germline-derived CDR1 and CDR2 are MDHEN and SYDVKM. This CDR3 is built from 14 residues. The CDR3 DNA sequence: TGTGCCAGCAGAACGGGACAGAACACCGGGGAGCTGTTTTTT. Residues: CASRTGQNTGELFF.

The chain combines TRBV6-1 with TRBJ1-2; perhaps TRBD1 as D (6 bases). Trimming removed 4 bases from V and 0 bases from J, with 12 bases in between. There are 15 residues in the CDR3. CDR1 is MNHNS, CDR2 SASEGT, per germline. The CDR3 DNA reads as TGTGCCAGCAGTGCAAGGACAGCCGCTAACTATGGCTACACCTTC. Protein product: CASSARTAANYGYTF.

The chain uses TRBV5-1 and TRBJ2-1; tentatively, D is TRBD1 (6 bases). The ends were cut back, 4 bases at V and 0 bases at J, with 11 bases in the middle. In germline, CDR1 is SGHRS, CDR2 YFSETQ. The CDR3 extends over 15 amino acids. The CDR3 reads CASSQGLYSYNEQFF. For the CDR3, the DNA is TGCGCCAGCAGCCAGGGGCTCTACTCCTACAATGAGCAGTTCTTC.

The chain has TRBV6-6 and TRBJ1-5; D perhaps matches TRBD1 (5 bases). This CDR3 spans 13 amino acids. Germline V gene lookup returns CDR1 MNHNY and CDR2 SVGAGI (reference sequence). Trimming took off 3 bases at V and 6 bases at J, with 9 bases between the two ends. The CDR3 sequence is CASSYPQGQPQHF. The CDR3, as DNA: TGTGCCAGCAGTTATCCTCAGGGTCAGCCCCAGCATTTT.

As to this clone: Other DNA sequences within the sample encode an identical CDR3. The chain combines TRBV5-1 with TRBJ2-7, with D possibly matching TRBD1 (5 bases). This CDR3 comprises 12 residues. Germline assignment: CDR1 SGHRS and CDR2 YFSETQ. With 4 bases removed from V and 6 bases from J, the gap between germline ends came to 11 bases. DNA for the CDR3: TGCGCCAGCAGCCTGGAAGGGGCCGAGCAGTACTTC. Translated: CASSLEGAEQYF.

The chain uses TRBV5-1 and TRBJ2-7; 14 bases align to TRBD2. The CDR3 covers 14 residues. The V gene's germline CDR1 is SGHRS and CDR2 YFSETQ. The ends lost 2 bases at V and 6 bases at J; junction bases unmatched: 1. CDR3 amino acids: CASSFGLAGGEQYF. The DNA for the CDR3 is TGCGCCAGCAGCTTTGGACTAGCGGGAGGCGAGCAGTACTTC.

This sequence joins TRBV5-1 and TRBJ2-3, with TRBD1 identical over 7 bases. J was trimmed by 2 bases and V by 0 bases; bases with no gene match: 3. Germline V lookup: CDR1 SGHRS, CDR2 YFSETQ. The CDR3 runs 15 residues. CDR3 DNA: TGCGCCAGCAGCTTGGCAGGGGGTTACACAGATACGCAGTATTTT. This gives the protein CASSLAGGYTDTQYF.

This rearrangement joins TRBV6-1 to TRBJ1-2; unclear D gene. The CDR3 contains 14 residues. V lost 3 bases to trimming and J lost 4 bases, with 12 bases between them. Germline CDR1 is MNHNS and CDR2 is SASEGT. The CDR3 DNA reads as TGTGCCAGCAGTGACGCCCCAAACTTCTATGGCTACACCTTC. This encodes CASSDAPNFYGYTF.

The V gene is TRBV10-3, the J gene TRBJ2-7; D assignment may be TRBD1 or TRBD2 (5 bases each). CDR1 is ENHRY and CDR2 is SYGVKD in the germline V gene. Trimming stripped 0 bases from V and 7 bases from J, with 10 bases between. The CDR3 runs 13 residues. CDR3 sequence reads: CAISESRGREQYF. CDR3 coding DNA: TGTGCCATCAGTGAGTCGAGGGGCAGGGAGCAGTACTTC.

The chain has TRBV20-1 and TRBJ1-1; D unresolved. The CDR3 has 11 residues. CDR1 is DFQATT, CDR2 SNEGSKA, per germline (reference sequence). V was trimmed by 2 bases and J by 8 bases, leaving 9 bases between them. DNA of the CDR3: TGCAGTGCTAGACAGCAGAAAGAAGCTTTCTTT. Protein sequence: CSARQQKEAFF.

The V and J genes are TRBV11-2 and TRBJ2-5; D gene unclear. Per the germline V gene, CDR1 is SGHAT and CDR2 is FQNNGV. Trimming stripped 6 bases from V and 7 bases from J, with 15 bases between. The CDR3 is 13 amino acids. CDR3 nucleotide sequence: TGTGCCAGCAGATCTGGACGGTTCGGGACCCAGTACTTC. Its protein product is CASRSGRFGTQYF.

The chain recombines TRBV6-1 with TRBJ2-7; 10 bases are shared with TRBD1. The germline gives CDR1 MNHNS, CDR2 SASEGT. After removal of 2 bases from V and 3 bases from J, the junction contained 4 bases not matched to a gene. The length of the CDR3 is 15 residues. In nucleotides, the CDR3 is TGTGCCAGCAGTGAACCGAGGACAGGGGGCTACGAGCAGTACTTC. The encoded protein is CASSEPRTGGYEQYF.

This chain links TRBV6-1 with TRBJ1-1; 11 nucleotides align to TRBD1. The CDR3 sequence is 13 residues long. In germline, CDR1 is MNHNS, CDR2 SASEGT. Trimming removed 6 bases from V and 5 bases from J; junction bases left unmatched: 2. In DNA, the CDR3 is TGTGCCAGCAGGGACAGGGGGCTGACTGAAGCTTTCTTT. Amino acids: CASRDRGLTEAFF.

The chain has TRBV28 and TRBJ1-1; D not certain. The CDR3 length is 14 residues. Germline values: CDR1 MDHEN, CDR2 SYDVKM. V shed 2 bases and J shed 1 base, with 8 bases lying between them. The DNA of the CDR3 is TGTGCCAGCAGTTTAATCCAGGAGAACACTGAAGCTTTCTTT. It specifies CASSLIQENTEAFF.